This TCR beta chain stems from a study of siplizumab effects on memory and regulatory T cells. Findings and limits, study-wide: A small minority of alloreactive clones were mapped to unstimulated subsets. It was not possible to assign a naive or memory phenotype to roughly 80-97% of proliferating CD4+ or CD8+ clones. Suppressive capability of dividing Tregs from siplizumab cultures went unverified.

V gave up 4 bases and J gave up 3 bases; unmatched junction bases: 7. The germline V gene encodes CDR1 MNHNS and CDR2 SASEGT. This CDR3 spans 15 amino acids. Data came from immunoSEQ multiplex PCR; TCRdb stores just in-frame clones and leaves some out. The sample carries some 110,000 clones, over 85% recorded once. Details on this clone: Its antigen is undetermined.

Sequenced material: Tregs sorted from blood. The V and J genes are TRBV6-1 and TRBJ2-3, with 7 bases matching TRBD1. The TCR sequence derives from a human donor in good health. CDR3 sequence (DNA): TGTGCCAGCAGTGTCCTTGGACAGGTTACAGATACGCAGTATTTT. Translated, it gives CASSVLGQVTDTQYF.